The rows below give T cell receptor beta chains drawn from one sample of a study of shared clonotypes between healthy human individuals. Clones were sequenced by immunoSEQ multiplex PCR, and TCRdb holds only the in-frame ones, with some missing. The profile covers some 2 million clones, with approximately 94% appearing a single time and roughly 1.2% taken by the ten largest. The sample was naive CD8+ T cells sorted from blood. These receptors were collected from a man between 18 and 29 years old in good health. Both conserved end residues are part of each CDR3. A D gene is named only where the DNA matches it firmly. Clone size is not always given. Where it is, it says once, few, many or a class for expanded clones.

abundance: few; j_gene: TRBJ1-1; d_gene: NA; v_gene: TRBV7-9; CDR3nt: TGTGCCAGCAGCTTGATCGGAACCGAAGCTTTCTTT; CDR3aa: CASSLIGTEAFF
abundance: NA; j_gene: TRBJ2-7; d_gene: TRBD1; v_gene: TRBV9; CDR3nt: TGTGCCAGCAGCGTAGCTGGGACAGGGGGCTACGAGCAGTACTTC; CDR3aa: CASSVAGTGGYEQYF
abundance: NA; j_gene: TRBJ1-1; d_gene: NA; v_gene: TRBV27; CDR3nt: TGTGCCAGCAGTTTATCTGGGGGCCTGCCGACCCGATCTGAAGCTTTCTTT; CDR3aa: CASSLSGGLPTRSEAFF
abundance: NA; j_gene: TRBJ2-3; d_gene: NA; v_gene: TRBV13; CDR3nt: TGTGCCAGCAGCTTAGGGGTGAGCACAGATACGCAGTATTTT; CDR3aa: CASSLGVSTDTQYF
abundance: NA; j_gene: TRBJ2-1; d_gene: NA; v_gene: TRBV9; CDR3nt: TGTGCCAGCGGTCAACAACCCGGAAATGAGCAGTTCTTC; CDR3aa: CASGQQPGNEQFF
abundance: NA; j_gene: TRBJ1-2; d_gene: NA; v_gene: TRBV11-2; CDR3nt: TGTGCCAGCAGCCCAAGACAGGTGCGAGGGTATGGCTACACCTTC; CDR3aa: CASSPRQVRGYGYTF
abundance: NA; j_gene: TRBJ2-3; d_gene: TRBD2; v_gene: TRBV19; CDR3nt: TGTGCCAGTAATCGGGCTAGCGGGAGTATCACAGATACGCAGTATTTT; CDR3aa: CASNRASGSITDTQYF
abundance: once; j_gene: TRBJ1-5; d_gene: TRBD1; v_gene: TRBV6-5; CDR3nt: TGTGCCAGCAGACTCGGGACAGGGAGCAATCAGCCCCAGCATTTT; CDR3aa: CASRLGTGSNQPQHF
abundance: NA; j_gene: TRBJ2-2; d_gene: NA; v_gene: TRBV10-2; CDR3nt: TGCGCCAGCAGTGACCACGGACTTGCCGGGGAGCTGTTTTTT; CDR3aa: CASSDHGLAGELFF
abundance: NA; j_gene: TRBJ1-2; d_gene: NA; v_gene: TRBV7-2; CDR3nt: TGTGCCAGCAGCTTAGAATTCTGGGGGGCTAACTATGGCTACACCTTC; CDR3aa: CASSLEFWGANYGYTF
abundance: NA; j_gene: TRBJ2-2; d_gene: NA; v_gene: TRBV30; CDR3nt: TGTGCCTGGAGTGTCGGGCAGATAAACACCGGGGAGCTGTTTTTT; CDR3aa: CAWSVGQINTGELFF
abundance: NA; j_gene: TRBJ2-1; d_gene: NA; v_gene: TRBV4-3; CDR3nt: TGCGCCAGCAGCGCTGACCAGCGGACCTACAATGAGCAGTTCTTC; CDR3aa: CASSADQRTYNEQFF
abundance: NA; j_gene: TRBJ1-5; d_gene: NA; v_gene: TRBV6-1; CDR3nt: TGTGCCAGCAGTGAATTCCAAAATCAGCCCCAGCATTTT; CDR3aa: CASSEFQNQPQHF
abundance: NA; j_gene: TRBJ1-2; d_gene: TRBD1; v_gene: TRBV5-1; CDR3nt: TGCGCCAGCAGCTCCCAGGGGGAAGGTGGCTACACCTTC; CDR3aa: CASSSQGEGGYTF
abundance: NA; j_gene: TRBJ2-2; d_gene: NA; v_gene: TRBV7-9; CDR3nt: TGTGCCAGCAGCTTAGATGTTACTGGGGGCCACGGGGAGCTGTTTTTT; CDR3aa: CASSLDVTGGHGELFF